The rows below give T cell receptor beta chains drawn from one sample of a study of T cells after yellow fever vaccination. TCRdb fed the 5' RACE reads into MiXCR, producing one record per CDR3 protein. The profile covers some 240,000 distinct CDR3 sequences, with around 4.9% appearing a single time and 2.5% to 4% taken by the ten largest. Sequencing used CD4+ T cells sorted from PBMCs, obtained on the day of the yellow fever booster vaccination. The receptors stem from a young man who received the YFV17D yellow fever vaccine. Both conserved end residues are part of each CDR3. D genes are given only for firm matches. The size of a clone is reported for some rows only, either as once, few or many, or as a class for expanded clones.

v_gene	d_gene	j_gene	abundance	CDR3nt	CDR3aa
TRBV24-1	TRBD2	TRBJ2-5	few	TGTGCCACCAGTGATCATTTTCAGCGGGGGGGCCGGCAAGAGACCCAGTACTTC	CATSDHFQRGGRQETQYF
TRBV10-3	NA	TRBJ2-5	few	TGTGCCACCTCGACCCAGTACTTC	CATSTQYF
TRBV12-3/TRBV12-4	TRBD2	TRBJ2-1	few	TGTGCCAGCAGTTGGGGGGGAGAAAATCAGTTCTTC	CASSWGGENQFF
TRBV21-1	NA	TRBJ2-3	few	TGTGCCAGCTGGGATCGAGCAGATACGCAGTATTTT	CASWDRADTQYF
TRBV15	NA	TRBJ2-7	NA	TGTGCCACCAGCAGAGGCACAGGCTTATACGAGCAGTACTTC	CATSRGTGLYEQYF
TRBV4-3	NA	TRBJ1-1	few	TGCGCCAGCAGCCAAGTGTTGGGGGGAAGCGGCACTGAAGCTTTCTTT	CASSQVLGGSGTEAFF
TRBV18	NA	TRBJ2-3	many	TGTGCCAGCTCACCGGACAACACAGATACGCAGTATTTT	CASSPDNTDTQYF
TRBV20-1	NA	TRBJ2-3	few	TGCAGTGCTAGTCAGGGGCACACGCAGTATTTT	CSASQGHTQYF
TRBV5-1	TRBD2	TRBJ2-2	many	TGCGCCAGCAGCTTGCCCCTAGCGGGGGACACCGGGGAGCTGTTTTTT	CASSLPLAGDTGELFF
TRBV5-1	NA	TRBJ1-1	few	TGCGCCAGCAGCTTGGCTACGTGGGGGGCGAACACTGAAGCTTTCTTT	CASSLATWGANTEAFF
TRBV29-1	NA	TRBJ2-1	NA	TGCAGCGTTGGGAGTAGGGGCAATGAGCAGTTCTTC	CSVGSRGNEQFF
TRBV25-1	NA	TRBJ1-4	many	TGTGCCAGCAGTGGGCGGACCGATGAAAAACTGTTTTTT	CASSGRTDEKLFF
TRBV20-1	NA	TRBJ1-1	few	TGCAGTGCTAGGGAGGGTTTGAACACTGAAGCTTTCTTT	CSAREGLNTEAFF
TRBV6-5	TRBD1	TRBJ2-4	few	TGTGCCAGCAGTTACTTTCACAGGGGATCGGCCAAAAACATTCAGTACTTC	CASSYFHRGSAKNIQYF
TRBV28	TRBD1	TRBJ1-5	few	TGTGCCAGCAGTCGGGGACAGGTTGGCAATCAGCCCCAGCATTTT	CASSRGQVGNQPQHF
TRBV20-1	NA	TRBJ2-6	few	TGCAGTGCTAGTATCGGCATAAGCTCTGGGGCCAACGTCCTGACTTTC	CSASIGISSGANVLTF
TRBV30	NA	TRBJ2-2	few	TGTGCCTGGACCCGGACCCTGAACACCGGGGAGCTGTTTTTT	CAWTRTLNTGELFF
TRBV28	NA	TRBJ1-6	NA	TGTGCCAGCAGTTTAGTCAGAAACACGCGGAATTCACCCCTCCACTTT	CASSLVRNTRNSPLHF
TRBV6-1	TRBD1	TRBJ1-2	NA	TGTGCCAGCAGTGAGACAGGGGTCTATGGCTACACCTTC	CASSETGVYGYTF
TRBV24-1	TRBD2	TRBJ2-5	few	TGTGCCACCAGTGAACCCGGGACTAGCGGAAAAGAGACCCAGTACTTC	CATSEPGTSGKETQYF
TRBV7-2	TRBD2	TRBJ2-7	few	TGTGCCAGCAGCCGGACTAGCGGGGGCGCCTCGGGTGAGCAGTACTTC	CASSRTSGGASGEQYF
TRBV7-9	NA	TRBJ2-4	few	TGTGCCAGCAGCTTAGGACATCTAGCCAAAAACATTCAGTACTTC	CASSLGHLAKNIQYF
TRBV7-9	NA	TRBJ1-2	few	TGTGCCAGCAGTACCGCTAGGCAGCGCTACACCTTC	CASSTARQRYTF
TRBV20-1	NA	TRBJ1-3	few	TGCAGTGCTGAAACCTCCCCGGGGTACTCCGGAAACACCATATATTTT	CSAETSPGYSGNTIYF
TRBV24-1	NA	TRBJ2-1	few	TGTGCCACCAGTGATGAGGCCTCGCACAATGAGCAGTTCTTC	CATSDEASHNEQFF
TRBV6-5	NA	TRBJ1-2	few	TGTGCCAGCAGTTACCCCGGGAACTATGGCTACACCTTC	CASSYPGNYGYTF
TRBV6-2/TRBV6-3	NA	TRBJ2-2	few	TGTGCCAGCAGTTCCCGCTTTGGTAACACCGGGGAGCTGTTTTTT	CASSSRFGNTGELFF
TRBV30	NA	TRBJ1-2	NA	TGTGCCTGGACGCCGTCAAATAGAGGCTATGGCTACACCTTC	CAWTPSNRGYGYTF
TRBV6-2/TRBV6-3	NA	TRBJ1-6	many	TGTGCCAGCAGTCGCGACACGGGATCTCGGGGTAATTCACCCCTCCACTTT	CASSRDTGSRGNSPLHF
TRBV7-9	TRBD1	TRBJ2-5	many	TGTGCCAGCAGCCTTAAACGGGGACAGCAAGAGACCCAGTACTTC	CASSLKRGQQETQYF
TRBV4-2	TRBD1	TRBJ2-1	many	TGTGCCAGCAGCCAAGACCCTTTAAGGACAGGGCGGGCCAATGAGCAGTTCTTC	CASSQDPLRTGRANEQFF
TRBV5-1	NA	TRBJ1-2	NA	TGCGCCAGCAGGATAGGCCTCTATGGCTACACCTTC	CASRIGLYGYTF
TRBV20-1	NA	TRBJ1-1	NA	TGCAGTGCTAGGGAGGACCAGAACACTGAAGCTTTCTTT	CSAREDQNTEAFF
TRBV6-5	NA	TRBJ1-1	many	TGTGCCAGCAGTTACTCGGTCACCTCGGGAATGAACACTGAAGCTTTCTTT	CASSYSVTSGMNTEAFF
TRBV19	NA	TRBJ2-2	NA	TGTGCCAGTACCCCGGGTCCCACGGGCGCCGGGGAGCTGTTTTTT	CASTPGPTGAGELFF
TRBV7-9	TRBD1	TRBJ1-4	few	TGTGCCAGCAGCCCCGACAGGGGAGTCAATGAAAAACTGTTTTTT	CASSPDRGVNEKLFF
TRBV7-2	NA	TRBJ1-5	NA	TGTGCCAGCAGCTTAAATGTTAGGGGTAGCAATCAGCCCCAGCATTTT	CASSLNVRGSNQPQHF
TRBV20-1	NA	TRBJ1-1	many	TGCAGTGCCACGGACAGCTTCATGTCAAAAGCTTTCTTT	CSATDSFMSKAFF
TRBV5-1	NA	TRBJ1-1	many	TGCGCCAGCAGCTTTGGGATGAACACTGAAGCTTTCTTT	CASSFGMNTEAFF
TRBV7-8	TRBD2	TRBJ2-3	NA	TGTGCCAGCAGCTTAGCCCGAGCGGGGGGGGCAGATACGCAGTATTTT	CASSLARAGGADTQYF
TRBV19	NA	TRBJ2-3	NA	TGTGCCAGTAGTAAGGCTCGGGGGGCCGGTTTGGCAGATACGCAGTATTTT	CASSKARGAGLADTQYF
TRBV7-2	NA	TRBJ2-2	NA	TGTGCCAGCAGCTTAGGGGCTGGGTCCGGGGAGCTGTTTTTT	CASSLGAGSGELFF
TRBV6-5	TRBD2	TRBJ2-2	NA	TGTGCCAGCAGGCCCGGGACTAGCGGCAACACCGGGGAGCTGTTTTTT	CASRPGTSGNTGELFF
TRBV20-1	NA	TRBJ2-1	few	TGCAGTGCTAGAGATCAGGGGCGGGGCTCCTACAATGAGCAGTTCTTC	CSARDQGRGSYNEQFF
TRBV5-1	TRBD2	TRBJ2-3	NA	TGCGCCAGCACACCGGGACTAGCGGGGGGGCGTGGTACGCAGTATTTT	CASTPGLAGGRGTQYF
TRBV3-1	NA	TRBJ1-2	NA	TGTGCCAGCAGCCAAGACCGCGTCACCTTC	CASSQDRVTF
TRBV5-1	NA	TRBJ1-4	NA	TGCGCCAGCAGCTTGATACCCGAGGGAGAAAAACTGTTTTTT	CASSLIPEGEKLFF
TRBV4-2	TRBD1	TRBJ1-4	NA	TGTGCCAGCAGCCAGCCCAGGGGGAGTGAAAAACTGTTTTTT	CASSQPRGSEKLFF
TRBV7-2	TRBD2	TRBJ2-2	few	TGTGCCAGCAGCTTAGTGGCTAGCGGAAGGACCGGGGAGCTGTTTTTT	CASSLVASGRTGELFF